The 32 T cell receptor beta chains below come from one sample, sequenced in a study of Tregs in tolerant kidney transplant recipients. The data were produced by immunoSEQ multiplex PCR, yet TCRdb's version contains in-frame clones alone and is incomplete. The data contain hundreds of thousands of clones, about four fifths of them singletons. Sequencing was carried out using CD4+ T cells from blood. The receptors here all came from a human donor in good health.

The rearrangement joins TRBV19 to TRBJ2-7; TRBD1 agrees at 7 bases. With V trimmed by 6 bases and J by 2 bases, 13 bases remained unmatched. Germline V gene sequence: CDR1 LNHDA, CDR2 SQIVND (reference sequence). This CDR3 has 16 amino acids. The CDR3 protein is CASSHFPGQRTYEQYF. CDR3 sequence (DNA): TGTGCCAGTAGCCATTTCCCGGGACAGAGAACCTACGAGCAGTACTTC.

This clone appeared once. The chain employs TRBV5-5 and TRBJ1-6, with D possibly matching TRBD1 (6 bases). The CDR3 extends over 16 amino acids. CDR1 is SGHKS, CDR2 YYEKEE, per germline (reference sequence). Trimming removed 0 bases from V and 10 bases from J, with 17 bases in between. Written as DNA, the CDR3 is TGTGCCAGCAGCTTGGAGTGGACGCAAAGGGGGTCACCCCTCCACTTT. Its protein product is CASSLEWTQRGSPLHF.

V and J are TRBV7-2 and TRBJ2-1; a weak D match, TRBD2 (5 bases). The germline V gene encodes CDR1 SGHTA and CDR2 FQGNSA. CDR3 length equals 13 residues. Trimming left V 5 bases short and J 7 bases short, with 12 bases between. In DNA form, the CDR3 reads TGTGCCAGCAGCCCTTGGACTGGGAATGAGCAGTTCTTC. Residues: CASSPWTGNEQFF.

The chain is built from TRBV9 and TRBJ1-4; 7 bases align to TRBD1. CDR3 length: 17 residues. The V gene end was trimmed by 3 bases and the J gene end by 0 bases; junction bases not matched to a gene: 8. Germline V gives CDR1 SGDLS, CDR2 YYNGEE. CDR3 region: CASSARQGGATNEKLFF. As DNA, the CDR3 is TGTGCCAGCAGCGCACGACAGGGAGGGGCAACTAATGAAAAACTGTTTTTT.

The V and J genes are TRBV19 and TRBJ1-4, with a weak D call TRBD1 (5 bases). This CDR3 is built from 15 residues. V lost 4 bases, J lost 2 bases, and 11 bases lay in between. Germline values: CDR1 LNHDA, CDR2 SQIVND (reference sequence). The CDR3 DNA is TGTGCCAGTAGTACGACAGCAGCCACTAATGAAAAACTGTTTTTT. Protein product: CASSTTAATNEKLFF.

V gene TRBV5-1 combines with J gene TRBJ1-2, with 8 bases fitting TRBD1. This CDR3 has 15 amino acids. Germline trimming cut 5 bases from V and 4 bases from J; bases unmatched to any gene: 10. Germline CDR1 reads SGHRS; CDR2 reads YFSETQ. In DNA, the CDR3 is TGCGCCAGCAGAAATACAGGGGGTAGCCTCTATGGCTACACCTTC. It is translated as CASRNTGGSLYGYTF.

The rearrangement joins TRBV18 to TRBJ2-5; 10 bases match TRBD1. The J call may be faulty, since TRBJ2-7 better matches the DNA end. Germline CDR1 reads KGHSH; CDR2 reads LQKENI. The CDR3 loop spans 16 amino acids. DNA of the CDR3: TGTGCCAGCTCACCGCCGGGACAGGGGATTTTGTACGAGCAGTACTTC. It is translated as CASSPPGQGILYEQYF.

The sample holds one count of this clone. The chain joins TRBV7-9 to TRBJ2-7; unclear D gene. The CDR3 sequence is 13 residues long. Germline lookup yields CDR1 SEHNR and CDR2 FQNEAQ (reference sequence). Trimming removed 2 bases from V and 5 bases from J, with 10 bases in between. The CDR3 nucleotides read TGTGCCAGCAGCTTATATCCCGCGGACGAGCAGTACTTC. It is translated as CASSLYPADEQYF.

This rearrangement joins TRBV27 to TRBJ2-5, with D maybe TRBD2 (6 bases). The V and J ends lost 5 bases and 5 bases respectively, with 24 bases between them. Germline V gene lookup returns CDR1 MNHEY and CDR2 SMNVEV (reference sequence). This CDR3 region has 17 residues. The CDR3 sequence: CASSPRTAPAGSETQYF. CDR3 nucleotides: TGTGCCAGCAGTCCAAGGACGGCCCCGGCGGGAAGTGAGACCCAGTACTTC.

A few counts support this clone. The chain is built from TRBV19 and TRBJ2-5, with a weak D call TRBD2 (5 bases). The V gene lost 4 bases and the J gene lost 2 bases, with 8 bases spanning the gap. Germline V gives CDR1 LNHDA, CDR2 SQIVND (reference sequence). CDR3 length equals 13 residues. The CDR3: CASSKLVQETQYF. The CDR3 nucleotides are TGTGCCAGTAGTAAACTAGTTCAAGAGACCCAGTACTTC.

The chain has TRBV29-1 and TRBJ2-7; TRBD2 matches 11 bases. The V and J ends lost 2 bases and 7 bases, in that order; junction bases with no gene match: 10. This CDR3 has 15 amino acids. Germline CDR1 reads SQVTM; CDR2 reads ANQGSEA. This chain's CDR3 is CSVEKVAGGLGEQYF. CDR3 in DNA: TGCAGCGTTGAAAAGGTAGCGGGAGGGCTGGGGGAGCAGTACTTC.

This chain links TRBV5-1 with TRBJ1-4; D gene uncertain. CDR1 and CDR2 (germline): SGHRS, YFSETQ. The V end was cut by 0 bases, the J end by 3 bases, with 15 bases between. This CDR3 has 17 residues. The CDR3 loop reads CASSLVGLNPANEKLFF. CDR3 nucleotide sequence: TGCGCCAGCAGCTTGGTTGGCTTGAATCCAGCTAATGAAAAACTGTTTTTT.

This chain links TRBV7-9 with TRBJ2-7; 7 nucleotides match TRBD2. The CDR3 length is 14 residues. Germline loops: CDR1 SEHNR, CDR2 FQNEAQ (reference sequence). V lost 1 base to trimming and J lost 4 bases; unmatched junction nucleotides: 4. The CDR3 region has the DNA TGTGCCAGCAGCTTAGAGCGGGATTGGTACGAGCAGTACTTC. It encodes CASSLERDWYEQYF.

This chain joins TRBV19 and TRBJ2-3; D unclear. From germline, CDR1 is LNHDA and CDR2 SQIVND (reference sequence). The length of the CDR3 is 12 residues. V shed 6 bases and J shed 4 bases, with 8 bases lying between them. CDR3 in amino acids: CASSPSADTQYF. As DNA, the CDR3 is TGTGCCAGTAGCCCCTCCGCAGATACGCAGTATTTT.

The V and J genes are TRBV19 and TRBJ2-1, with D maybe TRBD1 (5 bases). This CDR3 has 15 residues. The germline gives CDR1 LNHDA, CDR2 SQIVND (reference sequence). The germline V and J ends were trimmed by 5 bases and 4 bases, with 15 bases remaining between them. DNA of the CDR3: TGTGCCAGTAGTTCCCGGTGGGGCGGTTACAATGAGCAGTTCTTC. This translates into CASSSRWGGYNEQFF.

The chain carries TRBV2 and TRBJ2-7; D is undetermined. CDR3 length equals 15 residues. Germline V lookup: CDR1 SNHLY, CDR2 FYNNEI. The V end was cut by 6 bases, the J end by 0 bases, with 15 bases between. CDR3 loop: CASRIKDLASYEQYF. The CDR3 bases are TGTGCCAGCAGGATAAAGGATCTTGCCTCCTACGAGCAGTACTTC. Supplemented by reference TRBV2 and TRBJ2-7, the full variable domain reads EPEVTQTPSHQVTQMGQEVILRCVPISNHLYFYWYRQILGQKVEFLVSFYNNEISEKSEIFDDQFSVERPDGSNFTLKIRSTKLEDSAMYFCASRIKDLASYEQYFGPGTRLTVT.

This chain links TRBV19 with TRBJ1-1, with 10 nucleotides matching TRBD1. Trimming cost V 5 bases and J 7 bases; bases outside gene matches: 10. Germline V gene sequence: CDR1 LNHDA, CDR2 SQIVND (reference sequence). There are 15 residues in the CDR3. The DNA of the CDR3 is TGTGCCAGTAGTCAGACCGGGACAGGGGAGATTGAAGCTTTCTTT. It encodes CASSQTGTGEIEAFF.

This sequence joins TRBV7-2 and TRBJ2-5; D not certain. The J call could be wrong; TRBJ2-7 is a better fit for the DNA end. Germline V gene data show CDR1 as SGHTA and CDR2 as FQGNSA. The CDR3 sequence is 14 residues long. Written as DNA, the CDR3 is TGTGCCAGCAGCTACAAGGTGCACTGGTACGAGCAGTACTTC. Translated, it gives CASSYKVHWYEQYF.

CDR3 protein: CASSPKPNGVTIYF. CDR3 nucleotide sequence: TGTGCCAGCAGTCCTAAACCCAATGGGGTCACCATATATTTT. J is TRBJ1-3 and V is TRBV2; D not resolved. V was pared by 5 bases and J by 9 bases, with 17 bases between. There are 14 residues in the CDR3. Looked up from germline, CDR1 is SNHLY and CDR2 is FYNNEI.

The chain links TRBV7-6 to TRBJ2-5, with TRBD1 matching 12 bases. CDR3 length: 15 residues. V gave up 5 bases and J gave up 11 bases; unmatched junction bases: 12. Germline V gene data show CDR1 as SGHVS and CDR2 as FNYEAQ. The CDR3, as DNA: TGTGCCAGCAGCCCGGGTGGGACAGGGGGCCGGGAGCAGTACTTC. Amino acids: CASSPGGTGGREQYF. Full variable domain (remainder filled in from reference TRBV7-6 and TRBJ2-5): GAGVSQSPRYKVTKRGQDVALRCDPISGHVSLYWYRQALGQGPEFLTYFNYEAQQDKSGLPNDRFSAERPEGSISTLTIQRTEQRDSAMYRCASSPGGTGGREQYFGPGTRLLVL.

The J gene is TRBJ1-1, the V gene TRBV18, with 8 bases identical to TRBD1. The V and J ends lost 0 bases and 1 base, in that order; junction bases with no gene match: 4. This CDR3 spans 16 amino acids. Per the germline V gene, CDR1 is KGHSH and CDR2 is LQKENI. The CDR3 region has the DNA TGTGCCAGCTCACCACCATCAGGGGGCTGGAACACTGAAGCTTTCTTT. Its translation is CASSPPSGGWNTEAFF. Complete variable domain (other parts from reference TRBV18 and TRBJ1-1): NAGVMQNPRHLVRRRGQEARLRCSPMKGHSHVYWYRQLPEEGLKFMVYLQKENIIDESGMPKERFSAEFPKEGPSILRIQQVVRGDSAAYFCASSPPSGGWNTEAFFGQGTRLTVV.

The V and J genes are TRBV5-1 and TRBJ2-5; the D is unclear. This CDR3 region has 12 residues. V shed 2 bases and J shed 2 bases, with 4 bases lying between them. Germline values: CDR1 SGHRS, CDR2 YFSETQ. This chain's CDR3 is CASSFEQETQYF. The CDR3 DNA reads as TGCGCCAGCAGCTTTGAACAAGAGACCCAGTACTTC.

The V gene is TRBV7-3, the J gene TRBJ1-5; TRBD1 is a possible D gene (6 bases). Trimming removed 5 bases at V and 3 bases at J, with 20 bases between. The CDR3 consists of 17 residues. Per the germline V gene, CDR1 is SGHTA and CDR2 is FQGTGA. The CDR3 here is CASSPRAGGGPNQPQHF. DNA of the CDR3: TGTGCCAGCAGCCCTCGTGCGGGCGGGGGGCCCAATCAGCCCCAGCATTTT.

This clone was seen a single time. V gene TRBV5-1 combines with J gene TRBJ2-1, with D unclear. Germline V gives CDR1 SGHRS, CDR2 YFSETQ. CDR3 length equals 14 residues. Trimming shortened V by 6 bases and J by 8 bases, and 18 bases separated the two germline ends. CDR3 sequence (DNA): TGCGCCAGCAATCAGGAGCCCTCCCTATATGAGCAGTTCTTC. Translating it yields CASNQEPSLYEQFF.

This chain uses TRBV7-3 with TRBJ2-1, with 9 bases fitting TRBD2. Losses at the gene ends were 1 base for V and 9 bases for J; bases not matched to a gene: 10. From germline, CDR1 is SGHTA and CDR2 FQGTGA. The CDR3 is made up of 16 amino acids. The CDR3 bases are TGTGCCAGCAGCTTAATTGGCGCGGGGGGGCCGAGTGAGCAGTTCTTC. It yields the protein CASSLIGAGGPSEQFF. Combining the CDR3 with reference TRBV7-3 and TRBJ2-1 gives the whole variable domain GAGVSQTPSNKVTEKGKYVELRCDPISGHTALYWYRQSLGQGPEFLIYFQGTGAADDSGLPNDRFFAVRPEGSVSTLKIQRTERGDSAVYLCASSLIGAGGPSEQFFGPGTRLTVL.

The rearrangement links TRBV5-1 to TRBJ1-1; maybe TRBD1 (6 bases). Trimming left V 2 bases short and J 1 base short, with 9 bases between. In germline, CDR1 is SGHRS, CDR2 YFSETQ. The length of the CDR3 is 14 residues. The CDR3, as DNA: TGCGCCAGCAGCTTAGGGGGACAGAACACTGAAGCTTTCTTT. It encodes CASSLGGQNTEAFF.

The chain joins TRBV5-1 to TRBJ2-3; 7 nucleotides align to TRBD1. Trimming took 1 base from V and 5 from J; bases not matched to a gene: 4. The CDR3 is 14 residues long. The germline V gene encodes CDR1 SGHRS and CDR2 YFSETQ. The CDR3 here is CASSLFSGGDTQYF. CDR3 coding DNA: TGCGCCAGCAGCTTGTTTTCAGGGGGAGATACGCAGTATTTT. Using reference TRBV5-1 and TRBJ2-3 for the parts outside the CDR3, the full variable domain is KAGVTQTPRYLIKTRGQQVTLSCSPISGHRSVSWYQQTPGQGLQFLFEYFSETQRNKGNFPGRFSGRQFSNSRSEMNVSTLELGDSALYLCASSLFSGGDTQYFGPGTRLTVL.

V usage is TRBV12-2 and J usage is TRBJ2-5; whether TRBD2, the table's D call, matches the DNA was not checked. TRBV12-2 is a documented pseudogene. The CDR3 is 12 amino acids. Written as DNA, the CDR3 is TGTGCAAGTCGCTTAGTAAAAGAGACCCAGTACTTC. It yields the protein CASRLVKETQYF.

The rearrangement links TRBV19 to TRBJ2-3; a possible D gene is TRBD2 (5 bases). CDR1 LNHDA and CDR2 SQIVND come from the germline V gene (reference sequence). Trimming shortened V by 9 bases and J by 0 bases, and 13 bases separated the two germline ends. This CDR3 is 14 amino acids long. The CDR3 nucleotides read TGTGCCAGCAAAGTAGGACTGAGCACAGATACGCAGTATTTT. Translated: CASKVGLSTDTQYF.

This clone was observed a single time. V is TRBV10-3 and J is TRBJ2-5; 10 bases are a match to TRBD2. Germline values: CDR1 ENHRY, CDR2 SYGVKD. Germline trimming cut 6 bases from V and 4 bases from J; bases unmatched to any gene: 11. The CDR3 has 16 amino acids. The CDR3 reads CAIRTGTSDLRETQYF. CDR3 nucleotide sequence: TGTGCCATCAGGACCGGGACTAGCGACTTACGAGAGACCCAGTACTTC.

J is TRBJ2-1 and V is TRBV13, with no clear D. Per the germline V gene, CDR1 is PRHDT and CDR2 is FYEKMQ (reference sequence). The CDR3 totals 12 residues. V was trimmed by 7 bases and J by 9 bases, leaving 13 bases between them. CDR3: CASNKVAGEQFF. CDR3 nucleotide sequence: TGTGCCAGCAACAAAGTAGCAGGTGAGCAGTTCTTC.

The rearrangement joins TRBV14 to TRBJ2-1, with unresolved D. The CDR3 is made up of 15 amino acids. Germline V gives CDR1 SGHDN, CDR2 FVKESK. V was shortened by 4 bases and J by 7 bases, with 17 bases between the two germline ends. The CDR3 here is CASSLFVGIWNEQFF. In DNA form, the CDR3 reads TGTGCCAGCAGCCTTTTCGTAGGGATTTGGAATGAGCAGTTCTTC.